This T cell receptor beta chain was identified in a study of blood T cells in healthy people across ages. The second PCR ran roughly 7 to 11 cycles with a sample-barcoded 5' primer and J-beta primers. Researchers report that a template-switch adaptor with 12 random nucleotides tagged each cDNA molecule. TCRdb used MiXCR to reprocess the 5' RACE reads, holding one entry per CDR3 protein. The sample consists of under 2 million distinct CDR3 sequences, roughly 32% of them appearing once. This clonotype came up a few times. The CDR3 sequence is 15 residues long. V lost 6 bases and J lost 2, with 17 bases in between. The V gene's germline CDR1 is MNHNS and CDR2 SASEGT.

The sample consisted of blood. The gene calls are TRBV6-1 and TRBJ2-7, with a possible D match to TRBD2 (5 bases). The receptor's source is a woman aged 25 to 39 in good health. CDR3 nucleotide sequence: TGTGCCAGCAGCTTTAGTGGAGAGGGAGCCTACGAGCAGTACTTC. Amino acids: CASSFSGEGAYEQYF.